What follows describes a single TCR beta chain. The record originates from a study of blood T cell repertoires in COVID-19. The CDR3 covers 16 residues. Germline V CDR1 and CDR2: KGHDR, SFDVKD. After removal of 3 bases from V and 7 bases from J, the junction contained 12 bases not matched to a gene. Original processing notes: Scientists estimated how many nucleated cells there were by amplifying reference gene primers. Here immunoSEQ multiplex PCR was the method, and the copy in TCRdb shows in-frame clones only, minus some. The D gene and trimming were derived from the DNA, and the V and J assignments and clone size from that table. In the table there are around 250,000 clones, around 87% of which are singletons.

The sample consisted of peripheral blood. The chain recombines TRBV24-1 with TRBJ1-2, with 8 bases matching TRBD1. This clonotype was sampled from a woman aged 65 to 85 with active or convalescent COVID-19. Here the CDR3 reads CATSDPRTGNPGGYTF. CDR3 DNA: TGTGCCACCAGTGATCCCCGGACAGGGAATCCAGGTGGCTACACCTTC.